The rows below give T cell receptor beta chains drawn from one sample of a study of blood T cell repertoires in COVID-19. The method was immunoSEQ multiplex PCR; TCRdb's version includes in-frame clones alone and lacks a portion of them. The sample records about 76,000 clones, approximately 84% being singletons. Input material: peripheral blood. These receptors originate from a man aged 60-69 years with COVID-19, enrolled during active disease. The CDR3 runs from the conserved cysteine through the conserved F or W. A D gene is named only where the DNA matches it firmly. Part of the rows lack a size; the others show once, few, many or a class for expanded clones.

clone size,J gene,V gene,D gene,CDR3 protein,CDR3 DNA
-,TRBJ1-6,TRBV28,-,CASSLQQERGPLHF,TGTGCCAGCAGTTTACAGCAAGAACGAGGACCCCTCCACTTT
-,TRBJ1-1,TRBV3-1/TRBV3-2,TRBD1,CASSKDRAVEAFF,TGTGCCAGCAGCAAGGACAGGGCGGTTGAAGCTTTCTTT
-,TRBJ2-1,TRBV18,-,CASSPLDESSYNEQFF,TGTGCCAGCTCACCCCTCGATGAGAGCTCCTACAATGAGCAGTTCTTC
many,TRBJ1-4,TRBV7-9,TRBD1,CALQGATNEKLFF,TGTGCCCTGCAGGGGGCAACTAATGAAAAACTGTTTTTT
-,TRBJ2-3,TRBV24-1,-,CATSGADTQYF,TGTGCCACCAGTGGCGCAGATACGCAGTATTTT
-,TRBJ1-5,TRBV19,-,CASSMGRRQPQHF,TGTGCCAGTAGTATGGGGCGCCGACAGCCCCAGCATTTT
few,TRBJ2-7,TRBV11-2,-,CASWDRRSYEQYF,TGTGCCAGCTGGGATCGGAGGTCCTACGAGCAGTACTTC
-,TRBJ2-3,TRBV19,TRBD1,CASSSGRGFSTDTQYF,TGTGCCAGTAGTAGTGGCAGGGGGTTCAGCACAGATACGCAGTATTTT
few,TRBJ2-7,TRBV18,TRBD2,CASSPAGLAFGYF,TGTGCCAGCTCACCAGCGGGACTAGCGTTCGGCTACTTC
-,TRBJ2-3,TRBV6-5,TRBD2,CASSYTSGGSDTQYF,TGTGCCAGCAGTTACACTAGCGGGGGATCAGATACGCAGTATTTT
-,TRBJ1-1,TRBV28,-,CATTQATNTEAFF,TGTGCCACGACACAGGCTACGAACACTGAAGCTTTCTTT
-,TRBJ1-3,TRBV6-6,-,CASAQDSGNTIYF,TGTGCCAGTGCCCAGGACTCTGGAAACACCATATATTTT
-,TRBJ2-1,TRBV7-3,TRBD2,CASSADVRTSGHNEQFF,TGTGCCAGCAGCGCAGACGTCCGGACTAGCGGCCACAATGAGCAGTTCTTC
-,TRBJ2-7,TRBV2,-,CASSGPGELSEQYF,TGTGCCAGCAGTGGTCCAGGGGAGCTCTCCGAGCAGTACTTC
-,TRBJ2-1,TRBV11-2,-,CASSLNPPVGEQFF,TGTGCCAGCAGCTTAAACCCCCCAGTTGGTGAGCAGTTCTTC
-,TRBJ2-3,TRBV11-2,-,CASSFIELADTQYF,TGTGCCAGCAGCTTCATCGAACTAGCAGATACGCAGTATTTT
-,TRBJ1-3,TRBV12-5,-,CASGQGLGNTIYF,TGTGCTAGTGGTCAGGGGCTTGGAAACACCATATATTTT
-,TRBJ2-7,TRBV2,TRBD2,CASSDQRDTYEQYF,TGTGCCAGCAGTGATCAGCGGGATACCTACGAGCAGTACTTC
-,TRBJ1-4,TRBV5-1,-,CASSLEAGGGNGGKLFF,TGCGCCAGCAGCTTGGAGGCCGGAGGTGGTAATGGAGGAAAACTGTTTTTT
-,TRBJ2-1,TRBV24-1,-,CATSDSKGLSSYNEQFF,TGTGCCACCAGTGATTCGAAGGGGCTGAGCTCCTACAATGAGCAGTTCTTC
few,TRBJ2-1,TRBV21-1,-,CASSKAGRAGSSYNEQFF,TGTGCCAGCAGCAAAGCGGGGCGCGCGGGAAGCTCCTACAATGAGCAGTTCTTC
-,TRBJ1-3,TRBV14,-,CASSQTQFSGNTIYF,TGTGCCAGCAGCCAAACACAGTTCTCTGGAAACACCATATATTTT
-,TRBJ2-7,TRBV11-1,TRBD2,CASSKTAGGDEQYF,TGTGCCAGCAGCAAAACGGCGGGGGGCGACGAGCAGTACTTC
-,TRBJ1-1,TRBV18,TRBD1,CASSLGTESNTEAFF,TGTGCCAGCTCACTGGGGACAGAATCTAACACTGAAGCTTTCTTT
-,TRBJ1-4,TRBV28,TRBD1,CASSNRQGSREKLFF,TGTGCCAGCAGTAACCGACAGGGTTCGCGTGAAAAACTGTTTTTT
-,TRBJ2-5,TRBV3-1/TRBV3-2,TRBD1,CASSQVVTGWGETQYF,TGTGCCAGCAGCCAAGTGGTGACAGGGTGGGGAGAGACCCAGTACTTC
-,TRBJ2-2,TRBV5-1,-,CASSTIDGNTGELFF,TGCGCCAGCAGCACTATTGACGGGAACACCGGGGAGCTGTTTTTT
many,TRBJ2-1,TRBV14,TRBD2,CASSQVTSGGRNEQFF,TGTGCCAGCAGCCAAGTCACTAGCGGGGGGAGGAATGAGCAGTTCTTC
-,TRBJ1-2,TRBV6-5,TRBD1,CASSYSLTGNYGYTF,TGTGCCAGCAGTTACTCTTTGACAGGGAACTATGGCTACACCTTC
-,TRBJ2-1,TRBV4-1,-,CASSQEDSFFAGSLNEQFF,TGCGCCAGCAGCCAAGAAGACTCGTTTTTTGCTGGGTCCTTAAATGAGCAGTTCTTC
-,TRBJ1-1,TRBV3-1/TRBV3-2,-,CASSQLRGAGTEAFF,TGTGCCAGCAGCCAATTGCGGGGGGCGGGCACTGAAGCTTTCTTT
-,TRBJ2-3,TRBV11-3,-,CASSLVSSDTQYF,TGTGCCAGCAGCTTGGTCAGTTCTGATACGCAGTATTTT
-,TRBJ2-3,TRBV11-3,TRBD1,CASSFQGEDTQYF,TGTGCCAGCAGCTTCCAGGGGGAAGATACGCAGTATTTT
-,TRBJ1-2,TRBV7-3,-,CASSSRPPGVHGYTF,TGTGCCAGCAGCTCCAGACCCCCAGGGGTTCATGGCTACACCTTC
-,TRBJ1-2,TRBV5-1,-,CASSLEAEAHRGYTF,TGCGCCAGCAGCTTGGAGGCAGAGGCCCACCGGGGCTACACCTTC
once,TRBJ2-3,TRBV5-1,TRBD2,CASSFSGGITDTQYF,TGCGCCAGCAGCTTTAGCGGGGGGATCACAGATACGCAGTATTTT
-,TRBJ2-3,TRBV5-1,TRBD1,CASSGTEQSTDTQYF,TGCGCCAGCAGCGGGACAGAGCAGAGCACAGATACGCAGTATTTT
-,TRBJ1-2,TRBV5-1,TRBD1,CASSLGGQSYGYTF,TGCGCCAGCAGCTTGGGGGGACAGAGCTATGGCTACACCTTC
-,TRBJ2-7,TRBV6-5,-,CASSKEVFYEQYF,TGTGCCAGCAGCAAGGAGGTATTCTACGAGCAGTACTTC
once,TRBJ2-6,TRBV7-2,-,CASSLETRSGANVLTF,TGTGCCAGCAGCCTGGAGACCCGCTCTGGGGCCAACGTCCTGACTTTC
-,TRBJ1-2,TRBV27,-,CASSFVGGVDYGYTF,TGTGCCAGCAGTTTCGTTGGAGGGGTTGACTATGGCTACACCTTC
-,TRBJ2-7,TRBV6-1,TRBD2,CASGGRVQVFLDEQYF,TGTGCCAGCGGTGGGAGGGTACAGGTGTTTCTCGACGAGCAGTACTTC
-,TRBJ2-3,TRBV9,-,CASSAQLVGRGADTQYF,TGTGCCAGCAGCGCTCAGCTCGTGGGCAGGGGTGCAGATACGCAGTATTTT
-,TRBJ2-5,TRBV18,-,CASSPPRGTLGETQYF,TGTGCCAGCTCACCACCCCGAGGGACTTTGGGAGAGACCCAGTACTTC
-,TRBJ2-5,TRBV7-9,TRBD1,CASSPFWGAGTGGETQYF,TGTGCCAGCAGTCCATTTTGGGGCGCCGGGACAGGGGGGGAGACCCAGTACTTC
once,TRBJ1-5,TRBV29-1,-,CSVAAKGDQPQHF,TGCAGCGTTGCGGCGAAGGGGGATCAGCCCCAGCATTTT
-,TRBJ1-5,TRBV2,-,CASSLTGQGQPQHF,TGTGCCAGCAGTCTCACAGGGCAAGGCCAGCCCCAGCATTTT
-,TRBJ1-2,TRBV5-5,-,CASSRMRGRGDGYTF,TGTGCCAGCAGCCGGATGAGAGGGCGCGGTGATGGCTACACCTTC
-,TRBJ1-1,TRBV5-1,-,CASSWGQDTEAFF,TGCGCCAGCAGCTGGGGACAAGACACTGAAGCTTTCTTT
-,TRBJ2-7,TRBV10-1,-,CASSESTGPYEQYF,TGCGCCAGCAGTGAAAGTACAGGTCCCTACGAGCAGTACTTC
-,TRBJ2-2,TRBV10-3,TRBD1,CAIGGQGDGTGELFF,TGTGCCATCGGGGGACAGGGGGATGGCACCGGGGAGCTGTTTTTT
-,TRBJ2-3,TRBV30,-,CAWRGHLPTDTQYF,TGTGCCTGGAGGGGACACCTTCCCACAGATACGCAGTATTTT
-,TRBJ1-2,TRBV7-9,-,CASSLGTVGYTF,TGTGCCAGCAGCTTAGGTACGGTCGGCTACACCTTC
-,TRBJ2-5,TRBV18,TRBD1,CASSPDRVYQETQYF,TGTGCCAGCTCACCCGACAGGGTTTATCAAGAGACCCAGTACTTC
once,TRBJ1-2,TRBV29-1,-,CSVWAGIGYTF,TGCAGCGTCTGGGCAGGGATTGGCTACACCTTC